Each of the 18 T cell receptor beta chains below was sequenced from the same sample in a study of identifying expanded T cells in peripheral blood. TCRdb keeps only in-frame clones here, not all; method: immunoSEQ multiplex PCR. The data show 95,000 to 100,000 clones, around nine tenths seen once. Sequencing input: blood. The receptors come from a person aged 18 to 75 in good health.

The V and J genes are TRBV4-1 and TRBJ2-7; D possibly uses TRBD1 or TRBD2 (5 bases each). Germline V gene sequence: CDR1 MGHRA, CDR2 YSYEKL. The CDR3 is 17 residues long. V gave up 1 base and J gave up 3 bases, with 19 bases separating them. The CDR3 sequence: CASSQAPAGTQGYEQYF. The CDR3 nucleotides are TGCGCCAGCAGCCAAGCCCCAGCCGGGACCCAGGGCTACGAGCAGTACTTC.

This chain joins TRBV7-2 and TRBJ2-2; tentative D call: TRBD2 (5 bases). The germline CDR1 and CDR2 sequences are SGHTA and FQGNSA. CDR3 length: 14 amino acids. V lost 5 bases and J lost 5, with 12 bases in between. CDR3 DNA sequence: TGTGCCAGCAGCGTAGTGCGGAGGACCGGGGAGCTGTTTTTT. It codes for CASSVVRRTGELFF.

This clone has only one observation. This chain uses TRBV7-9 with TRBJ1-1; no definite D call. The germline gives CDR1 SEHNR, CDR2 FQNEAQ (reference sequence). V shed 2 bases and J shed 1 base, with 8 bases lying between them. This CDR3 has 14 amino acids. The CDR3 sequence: CASSLLGRNTEAFF. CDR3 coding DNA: TGTGCCAGCAGCTTATTGGGCAGGAACACTGAAGCTTTCTTT.

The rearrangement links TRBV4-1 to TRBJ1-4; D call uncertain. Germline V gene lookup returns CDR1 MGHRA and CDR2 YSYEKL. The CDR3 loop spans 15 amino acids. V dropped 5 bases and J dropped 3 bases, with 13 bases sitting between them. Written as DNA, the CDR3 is TGCGCCAGCAGCTACCGACGAGGACCTAATGAAAAACTGTTTTTT. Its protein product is CASSYRRGPNEKLFF.

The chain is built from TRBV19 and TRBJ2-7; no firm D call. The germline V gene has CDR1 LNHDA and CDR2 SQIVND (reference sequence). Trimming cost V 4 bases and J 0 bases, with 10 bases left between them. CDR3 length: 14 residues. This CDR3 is CASSNTIRSYEQYF. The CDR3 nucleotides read TGTGCCAGTAGTAACACCATCCGCTCCTACGAGCAGTACTTC.

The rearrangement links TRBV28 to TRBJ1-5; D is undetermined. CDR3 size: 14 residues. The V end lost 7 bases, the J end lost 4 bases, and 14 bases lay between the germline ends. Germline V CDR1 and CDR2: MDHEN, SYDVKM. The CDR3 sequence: CASISPQTNQPQHF. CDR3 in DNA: TGTGCCAGCATCTCGCCACAGACAAATCAGCCCCAGCATTTT.

The CDR3 here is CSAHYNEQYF. In nucleotides, the CDR3 is TGCAGTGCTCATTATAACGAGCAGTACTTC. This chain connects TRBV20-1 to TRBJ2-7; D is unresolved. The V end lost 5 bases, the J end lost 5 bases, and 7 bases lay between the germline ends. CDR1 DFQATT and CDR2 SNEGSKA come from the germline V gene (reference sequence). This CDR3 has 10 residues.

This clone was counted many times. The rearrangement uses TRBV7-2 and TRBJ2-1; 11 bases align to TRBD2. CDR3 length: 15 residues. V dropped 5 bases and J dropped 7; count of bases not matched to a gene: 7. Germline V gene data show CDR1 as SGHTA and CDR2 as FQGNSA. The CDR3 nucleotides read TGTGCCAGCAGCCTGACTAGCGGGGTAGGAAATGAGCAGTTCTTC. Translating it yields CASSLTSGVGNEQFF. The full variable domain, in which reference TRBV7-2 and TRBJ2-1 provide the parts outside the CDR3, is GAGVSQSPSNKVTEKGKDVELRCDPISGHTALYWYRQSLGQGLEFLIYFQGNSAPDKSGLPSDRFSAERTGGSVSTLTIQRTQQEDSAVYLCASSLTSGVGNEQFFGPGTRLTVL.

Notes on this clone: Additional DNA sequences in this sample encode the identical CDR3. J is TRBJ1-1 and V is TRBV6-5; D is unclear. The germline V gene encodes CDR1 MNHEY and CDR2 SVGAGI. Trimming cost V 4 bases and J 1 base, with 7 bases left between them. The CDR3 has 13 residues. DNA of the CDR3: TGTGCCAGCAGTTTAACGGAGAACACTGAAGCTTTCTTT. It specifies CASSLTENTEAFF.

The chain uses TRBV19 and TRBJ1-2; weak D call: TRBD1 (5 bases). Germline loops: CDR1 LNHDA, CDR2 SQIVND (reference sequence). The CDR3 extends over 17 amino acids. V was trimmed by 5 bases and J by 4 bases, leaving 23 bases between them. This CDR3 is CASSSGPKDPNRYGYTF. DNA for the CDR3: TGTGCCAGTAGTTCGGGACCTAAAGATCCTAATCGCTATGGCTACACCTTC.

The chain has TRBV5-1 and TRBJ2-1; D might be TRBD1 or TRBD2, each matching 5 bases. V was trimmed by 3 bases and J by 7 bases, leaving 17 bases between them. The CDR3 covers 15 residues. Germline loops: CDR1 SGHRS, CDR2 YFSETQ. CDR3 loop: CASSSGRLGINEQFF. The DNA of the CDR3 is TGCGCCAGCAGCTCGGGGCGCCTCGGAATTAATGAGCAGTTCTTC.

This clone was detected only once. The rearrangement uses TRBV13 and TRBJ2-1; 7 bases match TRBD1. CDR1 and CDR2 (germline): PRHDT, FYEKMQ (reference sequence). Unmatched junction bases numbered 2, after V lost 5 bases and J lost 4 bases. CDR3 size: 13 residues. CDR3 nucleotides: TGTGCCAGCAGCCGACAGGGATACAATGAGCAGTTCTTC. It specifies CASSRQGYNEQFF.

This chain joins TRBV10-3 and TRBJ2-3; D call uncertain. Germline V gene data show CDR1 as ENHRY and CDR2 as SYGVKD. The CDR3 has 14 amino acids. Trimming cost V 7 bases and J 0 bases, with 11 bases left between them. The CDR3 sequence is CAIKIVLSTDTQYF. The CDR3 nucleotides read TGTGCCATCAAGATCGTGTTGAGCACAGATACGCAGTATTTT.

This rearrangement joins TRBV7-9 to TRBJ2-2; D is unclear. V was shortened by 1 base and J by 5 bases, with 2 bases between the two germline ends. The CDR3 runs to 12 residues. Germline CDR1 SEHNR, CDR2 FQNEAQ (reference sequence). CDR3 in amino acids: CASSLGTGELFF. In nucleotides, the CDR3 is TGTGCCAGCAGCTTAGGGACCGGGGAGCTGTTTTTT. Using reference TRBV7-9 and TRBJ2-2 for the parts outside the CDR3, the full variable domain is DTGVSQNPRHKITKRGQNVTFRCDPISEHNRLYWYRQTLGQGPEFLTYFQNEAQLEKSRLLSDRFSAERPKGSFSTLEIQRTEQGDSAMYLCASSLGTGELFFGEGSRLTVL.

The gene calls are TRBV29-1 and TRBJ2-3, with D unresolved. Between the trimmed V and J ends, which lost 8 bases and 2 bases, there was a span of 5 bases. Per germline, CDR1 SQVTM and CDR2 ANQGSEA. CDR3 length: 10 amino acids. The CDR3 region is CSSYTDTQYF. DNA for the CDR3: TGCAGCTCGTACACAGATACGCAGTATTTT.

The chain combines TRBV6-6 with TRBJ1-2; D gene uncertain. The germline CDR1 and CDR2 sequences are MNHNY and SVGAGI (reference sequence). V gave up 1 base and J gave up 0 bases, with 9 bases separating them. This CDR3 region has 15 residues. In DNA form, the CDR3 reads TGTGCCAGCAGTTACTATTCAGCCCCTAACTATGGCTACACCTTC. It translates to CASSYYSAPNYGYTF.

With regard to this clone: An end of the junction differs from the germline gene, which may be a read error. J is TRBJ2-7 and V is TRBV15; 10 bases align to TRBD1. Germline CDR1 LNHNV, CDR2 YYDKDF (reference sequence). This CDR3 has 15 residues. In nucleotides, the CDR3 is TGTGCCACCAGCAGAGATTTTGGGGACAGGGGCTCTCTTCGGTTC. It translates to CATSRDFGDRGSLRF.

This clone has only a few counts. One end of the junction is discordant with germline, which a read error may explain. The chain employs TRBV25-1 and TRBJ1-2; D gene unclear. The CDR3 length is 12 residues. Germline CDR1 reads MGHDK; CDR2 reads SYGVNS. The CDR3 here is CASSEFKAACVF. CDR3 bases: TGTGCCAGCAGTGAATTTAAGGCAGCCTGCGTTTTC.